This T cell receptor (beta chain) was observed in a study of T cell responses to AZD1222 COVID-19 vaccine. Looking at the study overall: Samples with a second dose at about 4 or about 12 weeks were pooled together.

Assay used: immunoSEQ multiplex PCR; TCRdb lists only in-frame clones, some missing. The table includes about 110,000 clones, roughly 90% detected once. Regarding the study as a whole: Nearly half of unique spike-specific TCRs reportedly avoided B.1.351 and B.1.1.7 mutated regions. Along spike, vaccine-associated CD4 TCRs were found throughout, with dominance at 160-218 and 743-854.

With regard to this clone: Its antigen remains unidentified.

The source of this sequence is an adult in good health. The sequenced sample was peripheral blood, obtained on day 0 of AZD1222 vaccination.

CDR3 loop: CASSSRQMNTEAFF. Here the CDR3 DNA reads TGTGCCAGCAGCTCCAGACAGATGAACACTGAAGCTTTCTTT. The chain recombines TRBV7-2 with TRBJ1-1; perhaps TRBD1 as D (5 bases). CDR1 SGHTA and CDR2 FQGNSA come from the germline V gene. V shed 4 bases and J shed 0 bases, with 9 bases lying between them. The CDR3 has 14 residues.